These T cell receptor beta chains were read from a single sample in a study of blood T cell repertoires in COVID-19. Profiling relied on immunoSEQ multiplex PCR, and the TCRdb table lists in-frame clones only, not all of them. Among 200,000 or so clones listed, around four fifths were seen once. The specimen sequenced was peripheral blood. The receptors stem from a man aged 55-75 years with COVID-19, enrolled during active disease. CDR3s include the opening cysteine and the closing phenylalanine or tryptophan. D genes are given only for firm matches. Only some rows state a clone size, as once, few, many or a class for expanded clones.

V gene	D gene	clone size	J gene	CDR3 DNA	CDR3 protein
TRBV10-2	NA	NA	TRBJ1-2	TGCGCCAGCAGTGAAGGCAGGAACTATGGCTACACCTTC	CASSEGRNYGYTF
TRBV6-1	NA	few	TRBJ1-2	TGTGCCAGCAGTGAAGAGCGGAACTATGGCTACACCTTC	CASSEERNYGYTF
TRBV25-1	TRBD2	once	TRBJ2-2	TGTGCCAGCACCTCCGCGGGACGGCGGGAGGGGGAGCTGTTTTTT	CASTSAGRREGELFF
TRBV10-3	TRBD1	NA	TRBJ1-1	TGTGCCATCAGGGCTGGACAGGGGCAGAACACTGAAGCTTTCTTT	CAIRAGQGQNTEAFF
TRBV9	NA	NA	TRBJ1-2	TGTGCCAGCAGCCCCGGACAGATCTATGGCTACACCTTC	CASSPGQIYGYTF
TRBV2	TRBD1	NA	TRBJ2-2	TGTGCCAGCAGTTCACAGGGGGCCAAGAACACCGGGGAGCTGTTTTTT	CASSSQGAKNTGELFF
TRBV5-1	NA	once	TRBJ2-1	TGCGCCAGCAGCTTGGAGGGGAACAATGAGCAGTTCTTC	CASSLEGNNEQFF
TRBV5-1	TRBD1	NA	TRBJ1-4	TGCGCCAGCAGCCTGGACAGGGTTGATGAAAAACTGTTTTTT	CASSLDRVDEKLFF
TRBV19	TRBD2	NA	TRBJ2-7	TGTGCCAGTAGTATAGACCACGGGACTAGCGGGGGATACGAGCAGTACTTC	CASSIDHGTSGGYEQYF
TRBV3-1/TRBV3-2	NA	NA	TRBJ1-5	TGTGCCAGCAGCGCGCAGGGGAATAGCAATCAGCCCCAGCATTTT	CASSAQGNSNQPQHF
TRBV19	NA	NA	TRBJ2-4	TGTGCCAGTAGTATAGACGAGGGTGGAAAAAACATTCAGTACTTC	CASSIDEGGKNIQYF